This TCR beta chain stems from a study of CD8+CD57+ T cells in acquired aplastic anemia. Study background: Healthy donor sequencing depth: 9 million to 10.8 million CD4+, roughly 11 million CD8+ reads.

Concerning this clonotype itself: Its antigen remains unknown.

Findings and limits, study-wide: Sharing between patients and controls was observed for around 27 CD8+ CDR3 sequences. The study found no significant CD8+ Simpson's diversity difference between patients and controls.

Germline V gives CDR1 SGHKS, CDR2 YYEKEE (reference sequence). Trimming removed 4 bases at V and 5 bases at J, with 11 bases between. The CDR3 totals 13 residues. Both TCR beta VDJ combination and CDR3 sequence profiling were carried out. Genomic DNA was the template for this profiling. TCRdb fed the reads into MiXCR, producing one record per CDR3 protein. There are about 210,000 distinct CDR3 sequences in the sample; 34% occur only once, and 1% to 1.3% lies in the top ten. This sequence originates from a human donor in good health, serving as a control. Sequencing was done on a sample of sorted CD4+, CD8+, or CD8+CD57+ T cells (not recorded which) from PBMCs. The V and J genes are TRBV5-5 and TRBJ2-3; the D is unclear. CDR3 DNA sequence: TGTGCCAGCAGCCAGCAGGAAGGAGATACGCAGTATTTT. Translation gives CASSQQEGDTQYF.